Listed here is a single TCR beta chain. Here immunoSEQ multiplex PCR was the method, and the copy in TCRdb shows in-frame clones only, minus some. This sample yields 85,000 to 130,000 clones, of which 90% are seen a single time; 0.31% belongs to the top ten. These data are taken from a study of OX40 agonist ivuxolimab in advanced cancers. V lost 7 bases, J lost 4 bases, and 15 bases lay in between. Germline V gives CDR1 SGHDT, CDR2 YYEEEE. The CDR3 runs to 14 residues. The TCR sequence derives from an adult with an advanced solid tumor such as melanoma, head and neck, liver or kidney cancer. The input for sequencing was CD4+ or CD8+ T cells sorted from blood, taken in a trial of the OX40 agonist ivuxolimab. The V call is TRBV5-6, the J call TRBJ2-1; TRBD1 might be the D (6 bases). The CDR3 region is CASYLSGEYNEQFF. CDR3 coding DNA: TGTGCCAGCTACCTCTCAGGGGAGTACAATGAGCAGTTCTTC.